This T cell receptor (beta chain) was observed in a study of identifying expanded T cells in peripheral blood (dated by TCRdb to between 2017 and 2020). With regard to the full study: Four technical replicates, made by sequencing separate aliquots from the same pool of genomic DNA, were compared pairwise.

During the collection period, no immune events, such as infections, were documented for the healthy donors. Healthy-donor blood repertoires served as a training cohort to calibrate time-dependent variance in a beta-binomial model of T-cell clone differential abundance. The training cohort was composed of some ten healthy donors, 3 female and 7 male. Donor ages ranged from about 29 to 70 years, with an average of roughly 46 years. Obtained from a commercial supplier, whole blood was collected from each healthy donor at three time points set two to three weeks apart. For immunosequencing, genomic DNA was extracted from whole blood that had not been sorted. TCRbeta CDR3 regions were profiled with the immunoSEQ Assay using bias-controlled multiplex PCR amplification of genomic DNA. The source study handled its data this way. The absolute abundance of each unique TCRbeta CDR3 region was quantified after sequences were collapsed and filtered. Differential abundance was tested with two models: a binomial (Fisher-equivalent) model and a beta-binomial model that adds time-dependent variance fitted from healthy donors. Clones with fewer than 5 combined templates were removed, and differential abundance was called for clones with a Benjamini-Hochberg FDR below 0.01. In the beta-binomial model, variance was expressed as a function of the total template count across the two samples, in the form v = (b*log(k)+a)^2. TCRdb holds this immuneACCESS table with in-frame rearrangements only. Some clones are missing; in checked studies, unresolved V genes explain under half, and the rest has no known cause. Clone size and V and J calls were adopted from that table, with D and trimming inferred from the DNA. This sample has approximately 120,000 clones in its table, and about 80% of those were observed once. Over 3% of the sample belongs to the ten largest clones.

Reading the germline V gene gives CDR1 SGDLS and CDR2 YYNGEE. V drops 7 bases and J drops 0 bases, leaving 10 bases in between. From the cysteine up to the phenylalanine, the CDR3 has a length of 13 residues. The DNA shown is the 39-base CDR3, in frame from base 1. Comment on this clone: Its antigen specificity is not known. No much larger clone exists at a distance of one base, and base qualities are not known. The sample has other DNA sequences that encode this CDR3 too.

Results and caveats for the whole study, not just this receptor: The authors expected biological variance in healthy repertoires might increase further over much longer intervals such as months to years. Across all healthy-donor time intervals, the beta-binomial model significantly lowered both the number of clones called differentially abundant and the false-positive rate. The binomial model flagged about 1.2 differentially abundant clones between technical replicates, compared with 15 to 17 over approximately 2 weeks and 19 to 20 over around four weeks. Across all healthy donors, variance in clone template counts between approximately two-week samples was found to increase significantly with total template count.

The specimen sequenced was blood. The rearranged chain carries TRBV9 and TRBJ1-1, with a weak D call of TRBD1 (5 bases match). This sequence originates from a person aged 18 to 70 in good health. The DNA is TGTGCCAGCTCTGGGGGTTTGAACACTGAAGCTTTCTTT. It encodes CASSGGLNTEAFF.